This passage covers 12 T cell receptor beta chains from one sample sequenced in a study of regulatory T cells in long-lasting Graves disease. For TCR beta, libraries came from iRepertoire HTBI primers and Arm-PCR of CDR3 regions. One entry per CDR3 protein results from TCRdb running MiXCR on the multiplex PCR reads. The sample consists of over 350,000 distinct CDR3 sequences, approximately 15% of them appearing once. Described time point: newly diagnosed GD, antithyroid drugs for less than 3 months. There was RNA extracted from PBMCs, and the TCR library was made from it. The sample was also reused in another study, on T cells in Graves' hyperthyroidism and ophthalmopathy.

Sequences were derived from peripheral blood mononuclear cells (PBMCs), sampled at new diagnosis, from a patient treated with antithyroid drugs. The receptors were sampled from a woman aged 45-65 years with Graves disease.

This clonotype was seen at least ten times. V gene TRBV7-2 combines with J gene TRBJ2-4; weak D call: TRBD1 (7 bases). Trimming cost V 3 bases and J 0 bases, with 18 bases left between them. The germline gives CDR1 SGHTA, CDR2 FQGNSA. This CDR3 is built from 18 residues. The CDR3 bases are TGTGCCAGCAGCTTTTCAGGACAGGAGGGACTAGCCAAAAACATTCAGTACTTC. Translation: CASSFSGQEGLAKNIQYF.

The rearrangement links TRBV30 to TRBJ1-5; perhaps TRBD1 as D (5 bases). The germline V gene encodes CDR1 GTSNPN and CDR2 SVGIG (reference sequence). V dropped 2 bases and J dropped 4 bases, with 9 bases sitting between them. The CDR3 has 13 amino acids. CDR3 residues: CAWSWAGNQPQHF. DNA for the CDR3: TGTGCCTGGAGTTGGGCAGGGAATCAGCCCCAGCATTTT.

This clonotype was observed at least ten times. V gene TRBV5-1 combines with J gene TRBJ2-3; D is perhaps TRBD1 or TRBD2 (5 bases each). The V and J ends lost 3 bases and 0 bases respectively, with 11 bases between them. CDR1 and CDR2 from the germline V gene are SGHRS and YFSETQ. The CDR3 totals 15 residues. The CDR3 protein is CASSYQGDSTDTQYF. CDR3 coding DNA: TGCGCCAGCAGCTACCAAGGGGACAGCACAGATACGCAGTATTTT.

The chain is built from TRBV11-3 and TRBJ1-2; D possibly corresponds to TRBD1 (5 bases). Trimming stripped 5 bases from V and 6 bases from J, with 13 bases between. CDR1 and CDR2 (germline): SGHNT, YENEEA. The CDR3 has 13 amino acids. Here the CDR3 reads CASSLQGQDGYTF. The DNA for the CDR3 is TGTGCCAGCAGCCTTCAGGGTCAGGATGGCTACACCTTC.

This clonotype was seen repeatedly, ten times or more. The J gene is TRBJ2-7, the V gene TRBV7-2; 8 nucleotides line up with TRBD1. Germline-derived CDR1 and CDR2 are SGHTA and FQGNSA. The CDR3 length is 15 residues. J lost 6 bases, V lost 3 bases, and 10 bases had no gene match. The CDR3 is CASSFSPGTGSEQYF. The CDR3 DNA reads as TGTGCCAGCAGCTTCTCCCCCGGGACAGGAAGCGAGCAGTACTTC.

This clonotype came up many times. The rearrangement links TRBV5-1 to TRBJ2-1; TRBD2 is a possible D gene (5 bases). The ends were cut back, 4 bases at V and 0 bases at J, with 14 bases in the middle. The CDR3 length is 16 residues. CDR1 SGHRS and CDR2 YFSETQ come from the germline V gene. CDR3 loop: CASSPRTVSSYNEQFF. The CDR3 region has the DNA TGCGCCAGCAGCCCCCGGACTGTAAGCTCCTACAATGAGCAGTTCTTC.

This clonotype was seen repeatedly, ten times or more. The chain uses TRBV28 and TRBJ2-3; D may be TRBD1 (6 bases). CDR1 MDHEN and CDR2 SYDVKM come from the germline V gene. Between the trimmed V and J ends, which lost 6 bases and 4 bases, there was a span of 14 bases. The CDR3 length is 14 residues. DNA of the CDR3: TGTGCCAGCAGGCAGGGGAATTGGGCAGATACGCAGTATTTT. Its translation is CASRQGNWADTQYF.

This clonotype was seen many times. CDR3 in DNA: TGTGCCAGTAGCGAAACCCTGAATGAGCAGTTCTTC. It codes for CASSETLNEQFF. This chain uses TRBV28 with TRBJ2-1; D may be TRBD2 (5 bases). The CDR3 covers 12 residues. Trimming pared 9 bases from V and 7 bases from J, leaving 13 bases between. The germline V gene encodes CDR1 MDHEN and CDR2 SYDVKM.

This clonotype has ten or more counts. The V call is TRBV5-4, the J call TRBJ2-1, with TRBD2 identical over 10 bases. This CDR3 has 15 amino acids. J gave up 6 bases and V 1 base, and 4 bases lay outside the gene matches. Germline lookup yields CDR1 SGHNT and CDR2 YYREEE (reference sequence). This CDR3 is CASSLRAGGGNEQFF. The CDR3 coding sequence is TGTGCCAGCAGCTTGAGAGCGGGAGGGGGCAATGAGCAGTTCTTC.

The rearrangement uses TRBV5-1 and TRBJ2-1, with 8 bases identical to TRBD2. The CDR3 contains 19 residues. Trimming at V came to 2 bases and at J to 4 bases, leaving 17 bases not matched to a gene. The germline V gene has CDR1 SGHRS and CDR2 YFSETQ. CDR3 in DNA: TGCGCCAGCAGCTTTAGCGGGAAAGGGGAAATCGTGGCTTACAATGAGCAGTTCTTC. Amino acids: CASSFSGKGEIVAYNEQFF.

This clonotype was counted many times. V gene TRBV27 combines with J gene TRBJ2-7; TRBD2 matches 13 bases. The V segment lost 3 bases and the J segment 5 bases; nucleotides outside the gene matches: 4. This CDR3 is 15 amino acids long. Germline lookup yields CDR1 MNHEY and CDR2 SMNVEV (reference sequence). Here the CDR3 DNA reads TGTGCCAGCAGTTTCGGGACTAGCGGGGTCAACGAGCAGTACTTC. Its protein is CASSFGTSGVNEQYF.

This clonotype was seen a handful of times. The chain joins TRBV6-2 or TRBV6-3 to TRBJ2-7; no firm D call. V was cut by 0 bases and J by 3 bases, with 9 bases left in between. CDR1 MNHEY and CDR2 SVGEGT come from the germline V gene. This CDR3 has 14 residues. For the CDR3, the DNA is TGTGCCAGCAGTTACTCGACGCTCAGCTACGAGCAGTACTTC. Protein product: CASSYSTLSYEQYF.